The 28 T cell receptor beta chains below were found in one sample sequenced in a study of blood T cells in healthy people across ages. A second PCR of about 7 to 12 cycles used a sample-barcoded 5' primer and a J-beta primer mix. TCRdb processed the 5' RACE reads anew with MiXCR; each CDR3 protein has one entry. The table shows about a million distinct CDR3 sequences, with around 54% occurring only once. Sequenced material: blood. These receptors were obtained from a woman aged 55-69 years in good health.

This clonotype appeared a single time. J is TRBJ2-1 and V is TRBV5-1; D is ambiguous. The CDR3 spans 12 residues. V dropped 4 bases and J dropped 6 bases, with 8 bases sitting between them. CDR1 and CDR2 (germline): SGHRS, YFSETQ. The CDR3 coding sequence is TGCGCCAGCAGCCCAGTGGCCAATGAGCAGTTCTTC. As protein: CASSPVANEQFF.

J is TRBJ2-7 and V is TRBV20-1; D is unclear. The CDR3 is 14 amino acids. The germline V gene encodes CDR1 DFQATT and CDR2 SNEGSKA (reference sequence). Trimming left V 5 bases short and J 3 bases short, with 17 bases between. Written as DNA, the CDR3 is TGCAGTGCTGGAGTAGGCGAATCCCTCTACGAGCAGTACTTC. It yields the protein CSAGVGESLYEQYF.

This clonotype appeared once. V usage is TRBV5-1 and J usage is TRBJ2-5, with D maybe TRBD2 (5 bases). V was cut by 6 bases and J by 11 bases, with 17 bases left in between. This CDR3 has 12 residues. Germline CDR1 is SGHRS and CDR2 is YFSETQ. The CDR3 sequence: CASTKDWDEQYF. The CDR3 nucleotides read TGCGCCAGCACAAAGGACTGGGATGAGCAGTACTTC.

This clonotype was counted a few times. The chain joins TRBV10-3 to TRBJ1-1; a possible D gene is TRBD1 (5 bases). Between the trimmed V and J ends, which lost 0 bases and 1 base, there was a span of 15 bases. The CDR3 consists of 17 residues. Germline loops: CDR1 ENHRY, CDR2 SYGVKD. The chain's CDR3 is CAISESMGQGRNTEAFF. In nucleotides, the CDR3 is TGTGCCATCAGTGAGTCGATGGGTCAGGGTCGGAACACTGAAGCTTTCTTT.

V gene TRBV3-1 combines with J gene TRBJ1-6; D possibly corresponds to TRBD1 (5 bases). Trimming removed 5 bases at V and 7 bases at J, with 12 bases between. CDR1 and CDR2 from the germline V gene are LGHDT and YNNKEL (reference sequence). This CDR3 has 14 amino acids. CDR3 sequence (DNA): TGTGCCAGCAGCTTGGGACTGGGGAATTCACCCCTCCACTTT. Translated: CASSLGLGNSPLHF. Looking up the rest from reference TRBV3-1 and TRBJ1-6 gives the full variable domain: DTAVSQTPKYLVTQMGNDKSIKCEQNLGHDTMYWYKQDSKKFLKIMFSYNNKELIINETVPNRFSPKSPDKAHLNLHINSLELGDSAVYFCASSLGLGNSPLHFGNGTRLTVT.

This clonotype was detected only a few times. This CDR3 reads CASSPGYRDSPLHF. In DNA form, the CDR3 reads TGTGCCAGCAGCCCAGGGTATAGGGATTCACCCCTCCACTTT. The chain has TRBV12-3 or TRBV12-4 and TRBJ1-6; D is possibly TRBD1 (5 bases). V was trimmed by 6 bases and J by 8 bases, leaving 14 bases between them. The CDR3 has 14 amino acids.

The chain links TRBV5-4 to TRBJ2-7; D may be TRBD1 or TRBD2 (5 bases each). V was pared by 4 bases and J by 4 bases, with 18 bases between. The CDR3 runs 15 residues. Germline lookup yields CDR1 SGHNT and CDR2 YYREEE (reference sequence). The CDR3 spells CASSGGGFQPYEQYF. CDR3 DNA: TGTGCCAGCAGCGGGGGTGGATTCCAACCTTACGAGCAGTACTTC.

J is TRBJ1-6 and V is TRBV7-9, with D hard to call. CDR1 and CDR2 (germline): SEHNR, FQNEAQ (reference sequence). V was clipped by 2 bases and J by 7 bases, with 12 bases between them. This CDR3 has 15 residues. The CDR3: CASSLRADRNSPLHF. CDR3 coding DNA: TGTGCCAGCAGCTTAAGGGCAGATCGGAATTCACCCCTCCACTTT.

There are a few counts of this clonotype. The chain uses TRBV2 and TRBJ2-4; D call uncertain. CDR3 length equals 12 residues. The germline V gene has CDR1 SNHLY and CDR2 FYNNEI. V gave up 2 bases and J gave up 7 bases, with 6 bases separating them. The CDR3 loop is CASSESGNIQYF. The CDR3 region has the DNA TGTGCCAGCAGTGAATCTGGGAACATTCAGTACTTC.

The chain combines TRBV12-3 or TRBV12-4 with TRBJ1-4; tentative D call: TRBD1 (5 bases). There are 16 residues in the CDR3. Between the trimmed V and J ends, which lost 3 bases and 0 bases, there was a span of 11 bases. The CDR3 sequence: CASSFTGSATNEKLFF. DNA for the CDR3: TGTGCCAGCAGTTTTACAGGAAGTGCAACTAATGAAAAACTGTTTTTT.

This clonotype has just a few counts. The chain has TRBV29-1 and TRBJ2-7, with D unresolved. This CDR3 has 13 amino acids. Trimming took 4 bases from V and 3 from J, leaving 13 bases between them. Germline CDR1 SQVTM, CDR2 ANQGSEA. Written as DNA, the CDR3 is TGCAGCGTTGGGGCTAGTCCCTTCTACGAGCAGTACTTC. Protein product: CSVGASPFYEQYF.

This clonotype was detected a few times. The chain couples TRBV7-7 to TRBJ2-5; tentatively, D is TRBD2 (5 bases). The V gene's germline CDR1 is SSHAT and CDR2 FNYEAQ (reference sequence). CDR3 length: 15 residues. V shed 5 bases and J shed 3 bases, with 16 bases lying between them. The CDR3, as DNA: TGTGCCAGCAGCACCACGACTATACCTGAAGAGACCCAGTACTTC. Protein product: CASSTTTIPEETQYF.

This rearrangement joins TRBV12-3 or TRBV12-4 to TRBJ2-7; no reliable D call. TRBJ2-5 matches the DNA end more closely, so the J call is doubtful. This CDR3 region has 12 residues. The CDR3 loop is CASSVVEETQYF. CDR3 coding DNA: TGTGCCAGCAGTGTTGTTGAAGAGACCCAGTACTTC.

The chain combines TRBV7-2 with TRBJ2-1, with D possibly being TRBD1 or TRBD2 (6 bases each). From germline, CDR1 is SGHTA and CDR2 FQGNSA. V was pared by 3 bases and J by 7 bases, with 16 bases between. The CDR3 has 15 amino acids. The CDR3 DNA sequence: TGTGCCAGCAGCTTCTCATCGAGAGGGGGGAATGAGCAGTTCTTC. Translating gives CASSFSSRGGNEQFF.

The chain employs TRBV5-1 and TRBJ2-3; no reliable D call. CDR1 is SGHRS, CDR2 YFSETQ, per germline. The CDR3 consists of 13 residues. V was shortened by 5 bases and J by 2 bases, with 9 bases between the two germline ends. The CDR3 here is CASSRQHTDTQYF. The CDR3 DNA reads TGCGCCAGCAGTAGGCAACACACAGATACGCAGTATTTT.

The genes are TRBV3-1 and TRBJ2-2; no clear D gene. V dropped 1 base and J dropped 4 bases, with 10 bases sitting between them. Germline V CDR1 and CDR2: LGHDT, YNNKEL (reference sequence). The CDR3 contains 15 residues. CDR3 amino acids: CASSQGFMSTGELFF. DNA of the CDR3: TGTGCCAGCAGCCAAGGGTTTATGAGCACCGGGGAGCTGTTTTTT.

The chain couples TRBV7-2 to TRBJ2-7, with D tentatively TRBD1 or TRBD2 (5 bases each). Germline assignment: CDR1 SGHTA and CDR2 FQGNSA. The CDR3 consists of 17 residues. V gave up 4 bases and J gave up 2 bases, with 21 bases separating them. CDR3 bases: TGTGCCAGCAGCTCCTACGACAACCCCGGGACCCCCTACGAGCAGTACTTC. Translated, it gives CASSSYDNPGTPYEQYF.

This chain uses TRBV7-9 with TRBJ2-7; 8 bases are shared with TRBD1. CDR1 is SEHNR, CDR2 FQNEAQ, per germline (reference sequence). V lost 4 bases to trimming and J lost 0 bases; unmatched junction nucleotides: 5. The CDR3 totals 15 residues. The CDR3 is CASSSEDRASYEQYF. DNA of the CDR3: TGTGCCAGCAGCTCAGAGGACAGGGCCTCCTACGAGCAGTACTTC.

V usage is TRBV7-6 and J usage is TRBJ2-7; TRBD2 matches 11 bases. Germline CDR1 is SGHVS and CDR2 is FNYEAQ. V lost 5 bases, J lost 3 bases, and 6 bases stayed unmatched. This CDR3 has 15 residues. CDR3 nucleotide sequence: TGTGCCAGCAGCGATGGAACTAGCGGGAGCTACGAGCAGTACTTC. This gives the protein CASSDGTSGSYEQYF.

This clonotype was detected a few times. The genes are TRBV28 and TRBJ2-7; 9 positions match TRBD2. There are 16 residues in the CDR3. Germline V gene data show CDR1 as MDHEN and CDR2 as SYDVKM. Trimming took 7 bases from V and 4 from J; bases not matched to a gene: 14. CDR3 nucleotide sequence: TGTGCCAGCACTCCTACGCCAGCGGGAGGTCTATACGAGCAGTACTTC. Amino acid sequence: CASTPTPAGGLYEQYF.

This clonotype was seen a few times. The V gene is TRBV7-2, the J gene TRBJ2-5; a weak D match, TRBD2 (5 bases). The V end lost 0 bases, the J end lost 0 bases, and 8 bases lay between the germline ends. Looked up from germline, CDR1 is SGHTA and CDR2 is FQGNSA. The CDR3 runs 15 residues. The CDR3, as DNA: TGTGCCAGCAGCTTAGCTCCGGGGTACCAAGAGACCCAGTACTTC. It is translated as CASSLAPGYQETQYF.

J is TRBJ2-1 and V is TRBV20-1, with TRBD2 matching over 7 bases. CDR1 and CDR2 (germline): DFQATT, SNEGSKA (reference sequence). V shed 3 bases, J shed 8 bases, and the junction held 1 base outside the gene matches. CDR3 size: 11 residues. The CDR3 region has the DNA TGCAGTGCTAGTGGGGGGGATGAGCAGTTCTTC. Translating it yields CSASGGDEQFF.

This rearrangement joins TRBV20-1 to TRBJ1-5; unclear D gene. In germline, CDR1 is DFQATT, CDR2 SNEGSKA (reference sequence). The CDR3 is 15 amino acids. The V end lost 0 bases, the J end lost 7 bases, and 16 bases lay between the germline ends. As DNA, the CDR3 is TGCAGTGCTAGAGATTTGGGGTCCGCCAAACAGCCCCAGCATTTT. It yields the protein CSARDLGSAKQPQHF.

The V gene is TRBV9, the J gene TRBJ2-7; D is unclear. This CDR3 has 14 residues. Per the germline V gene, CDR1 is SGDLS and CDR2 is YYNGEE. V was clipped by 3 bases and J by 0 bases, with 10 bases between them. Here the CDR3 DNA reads TGTGCCAGCAGCGCCACAAGTAGCTCCTACGAGCAGTACTTC. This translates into CASSATSSSYEQYF.

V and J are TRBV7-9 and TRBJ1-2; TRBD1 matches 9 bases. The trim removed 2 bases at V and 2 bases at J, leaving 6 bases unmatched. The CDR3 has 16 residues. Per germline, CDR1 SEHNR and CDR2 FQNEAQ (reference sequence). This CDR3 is CASSLTGQGYNYGYTF. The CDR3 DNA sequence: TGTGCCAGCAGCTTAACGGGACAGGGATACAACTATGGCTACACCTTC.

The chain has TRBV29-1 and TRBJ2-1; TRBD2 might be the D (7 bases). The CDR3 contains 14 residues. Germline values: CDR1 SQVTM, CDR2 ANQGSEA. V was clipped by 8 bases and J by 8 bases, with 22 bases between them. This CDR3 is CSIKGGVAGDEQFF. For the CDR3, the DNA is TGCAGCATCAAAGGGGGGGTGGCGGGCGATGAGCAGTTCTTC.

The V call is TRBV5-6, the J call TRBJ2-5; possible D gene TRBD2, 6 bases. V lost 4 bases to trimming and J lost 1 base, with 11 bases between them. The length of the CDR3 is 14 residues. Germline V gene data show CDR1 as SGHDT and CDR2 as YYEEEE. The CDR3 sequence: CASSVAGLQETQYF. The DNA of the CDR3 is TGTGCCAGCAGCGTGGCGGGGCTCCAAGAGACCCAGTACTTC. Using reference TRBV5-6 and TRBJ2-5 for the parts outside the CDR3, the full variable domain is DAGVTQSPTHLIKTRGQQVTLRCSPKSGHDTVSWYQQALGQGPQFIFQYYEEEERQRGNFPDRFSGHQFPNYSSELNVNALLLGDSALYLCASSVAGLQETQYFGPGTRLLVL.

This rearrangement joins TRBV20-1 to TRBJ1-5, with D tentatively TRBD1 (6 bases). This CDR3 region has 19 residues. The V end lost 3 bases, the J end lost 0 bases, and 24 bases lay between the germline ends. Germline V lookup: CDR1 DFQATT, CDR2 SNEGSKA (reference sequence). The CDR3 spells CSASNKGVNGVYSNQPQHF. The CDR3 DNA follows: TGCAGTGCTAGTAATAAGGGGGTGAACGGGGTTTATAGCAATCAGCCCCAGCATTTT.